Here is one T cell receptor (beta chain) with its context. As handled by the study authors: Amplifying reference gene primers gave estimates of nucleated cell counts. The assay was immunoSEQ multiplex PCR, and TCRdb's table has in-frame clones only and misses some. The V and J calls and clone size come from that table; D and trimming were worked out from the DNA. The sample shows 250,000 to 300,000 clones, 85% to 90% of them seen only once. This sample was included in a study of blood T cell repertoires in COVID-19. The V and J ends lost 5 bases and 3 bases respectively, with 11 bases between them. This CDR3 region has 14 residues. Germline lookup yields CDR1 LNHDA and CDR2 SQIVND (reference sequence).

The V gene is TRBV19, the J gene TRBJ1-5; D is uncertain. Sequenced input: peripheral blood. The receptor comes from a man younger than 35 with active or convalescent COVID-19. The CDR3 DNA is TGTGCCAGTAGTCGGGAGGGCCCCAATCAGCCCCAGCATTTT. Residues: CASSREGPNQPQHF.